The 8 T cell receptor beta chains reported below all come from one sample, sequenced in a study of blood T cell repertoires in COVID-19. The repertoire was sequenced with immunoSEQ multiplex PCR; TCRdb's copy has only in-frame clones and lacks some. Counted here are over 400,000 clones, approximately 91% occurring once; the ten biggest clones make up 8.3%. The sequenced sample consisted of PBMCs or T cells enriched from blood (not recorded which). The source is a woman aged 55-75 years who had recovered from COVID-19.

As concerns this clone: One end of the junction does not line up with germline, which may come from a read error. Here the CDR3 reads CVSSLRAGGEGEAFF. The CDR3 DNA sequence: TGCGTCAGCAGCTTGAGGGCAGGGGGCGAGGGTGAAGCTTTCTTT. This chain connects TRBV5-1 to TRBJ1-1; 8 bases map to TRBD1. CDR1 and CDR2 (germline): SGHRS, YFSETQ. The CDR3 totals 15 residues.

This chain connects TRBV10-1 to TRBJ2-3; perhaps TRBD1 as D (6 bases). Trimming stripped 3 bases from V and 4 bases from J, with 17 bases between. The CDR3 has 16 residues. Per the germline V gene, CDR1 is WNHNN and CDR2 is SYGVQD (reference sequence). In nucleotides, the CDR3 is TGCGCCAGCAGTGATACACAGGGAAGTATCGCAGATACGCAGTATTTT. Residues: CASSDTQGSIADTQYF.

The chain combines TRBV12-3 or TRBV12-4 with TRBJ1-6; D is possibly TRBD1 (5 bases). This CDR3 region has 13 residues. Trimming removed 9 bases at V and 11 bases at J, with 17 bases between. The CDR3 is CASTSTGGPPLHF. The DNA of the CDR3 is TGTGCCAGTACTAGTACGGGGGGTCCACCCCTCCACTTT.

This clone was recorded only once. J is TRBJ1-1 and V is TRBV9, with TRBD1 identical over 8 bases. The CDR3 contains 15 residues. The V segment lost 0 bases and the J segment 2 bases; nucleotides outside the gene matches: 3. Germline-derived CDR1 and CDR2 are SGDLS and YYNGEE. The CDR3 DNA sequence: TGTGCCAGCAGCGTAGTTGGACAGGGAAACACTGAAGCTTTCTTT. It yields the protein CASSVVGQGNTEAFF.

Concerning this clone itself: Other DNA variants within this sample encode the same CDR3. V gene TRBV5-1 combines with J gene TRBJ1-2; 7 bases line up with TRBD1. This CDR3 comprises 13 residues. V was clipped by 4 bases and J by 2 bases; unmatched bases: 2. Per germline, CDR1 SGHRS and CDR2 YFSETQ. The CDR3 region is CASSPGQNYGYTF. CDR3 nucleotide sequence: TGCGCCAGCAGCCCGGGACAGAACTATGGCTACACCTTC. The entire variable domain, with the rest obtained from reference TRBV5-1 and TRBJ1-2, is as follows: KAGVTQTPRYLIKTRGQQVTLSCSPISGHRSVSWYQQTPGQGLQFLFEYFSETQRNKGNFPGRFSGRQFSNSRSEMNVSTLELGDSALYLCASSPGQNYGYTFGSGTRLTVV.

The DNA of the CDR3 is TGCAGTGCTATACGGGAAGATGGCTACACCTTC. This encodes CSAIREDGYTF. This sequence joins TRBV20-1 and TRBJ1-2; D is ambiguous. Trimming shortened V by 4 bases and J by 6 bases, and 9 bases separated the two germline ends. From germline, CDR1 is DFQATT and CDR2 SNEGSKA (reference sequence). The CDR3 has 11 residues.

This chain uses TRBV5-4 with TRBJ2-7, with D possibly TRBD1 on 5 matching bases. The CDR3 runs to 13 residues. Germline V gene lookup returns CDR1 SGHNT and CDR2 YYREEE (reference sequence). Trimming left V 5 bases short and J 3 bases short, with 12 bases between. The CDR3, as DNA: TGTGCCAGCAGTTGGTCAGGGAACTACGAGCAGTACGTC. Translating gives CASSWSGNYEQYV.

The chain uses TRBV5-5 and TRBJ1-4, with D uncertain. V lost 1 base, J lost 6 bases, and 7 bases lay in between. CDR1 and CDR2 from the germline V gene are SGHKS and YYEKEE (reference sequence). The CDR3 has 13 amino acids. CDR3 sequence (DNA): TGTGCCAGCAGCTTGTTTCTTGATGAAAAACTGTTTTTT. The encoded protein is CASSLFLDEKLFF.